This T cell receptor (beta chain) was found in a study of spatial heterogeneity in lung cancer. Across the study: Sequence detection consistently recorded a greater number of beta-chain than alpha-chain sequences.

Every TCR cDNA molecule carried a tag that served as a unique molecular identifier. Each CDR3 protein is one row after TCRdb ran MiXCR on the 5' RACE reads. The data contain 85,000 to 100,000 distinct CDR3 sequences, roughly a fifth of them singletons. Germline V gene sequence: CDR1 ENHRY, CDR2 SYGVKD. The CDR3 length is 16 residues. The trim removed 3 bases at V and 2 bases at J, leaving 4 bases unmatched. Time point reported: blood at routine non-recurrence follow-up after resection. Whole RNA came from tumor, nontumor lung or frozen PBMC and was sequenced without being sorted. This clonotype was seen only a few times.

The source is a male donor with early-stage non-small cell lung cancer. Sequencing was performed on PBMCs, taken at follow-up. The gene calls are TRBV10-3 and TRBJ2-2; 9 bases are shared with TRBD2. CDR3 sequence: CAISDSGSINTGELFF. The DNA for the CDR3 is TGTGCCATCAGTGATAGCGGGAGCATCAACACCGGGGAGCTGTTTTTT.